There are a few counts of the clone carrying this T cell receptor beta chain. As yet, its antigen is unknown. TCRdb re-called the 5' RACE reads through MiXCR, storing one row per CDR3 protein. The sample records approximately 300,000 distinct CDR3 sequences, roughly 10% being singletons. This specimen comes from a study of T cells after yellow fever vaccination. The study's findings and limits: Only a small proportion of the clonotypes turned up in both the CD4 and the CD8 compartments, likely arising from convergent recombination. Abundant clonotypes from the bulk population could have been carried over as contaminants into FACS-sorted repertoires. Post-booster samples contained most primary-vaccination clones (approximately 95% CD4, about 87% CD8).

The trim removed 8 bases at V and 6 bases at J, leaving 11 bases unmatched. Germline CDR1 and CDR2: SNHLY and FYNNEI. The CDR3 sequence is 14 residues long. This sample comprised CD4+ T cells sorted from PBMCs, obtained 45 days after the yellow fever booster vaccination. The chain uses TRBV2 and TRBJ2-3; 7 bases fit TRBD2. The sequence came from a man aged 18 to 30 who received the YFV17D yellow fever vaccine. The CDR3: CASLVGRGSDTQYF. CDR3 nucleotide sequence: TGTGCCAGCCTAGTTGGGCGGGGGTCGGATACGCAGTATTTT.